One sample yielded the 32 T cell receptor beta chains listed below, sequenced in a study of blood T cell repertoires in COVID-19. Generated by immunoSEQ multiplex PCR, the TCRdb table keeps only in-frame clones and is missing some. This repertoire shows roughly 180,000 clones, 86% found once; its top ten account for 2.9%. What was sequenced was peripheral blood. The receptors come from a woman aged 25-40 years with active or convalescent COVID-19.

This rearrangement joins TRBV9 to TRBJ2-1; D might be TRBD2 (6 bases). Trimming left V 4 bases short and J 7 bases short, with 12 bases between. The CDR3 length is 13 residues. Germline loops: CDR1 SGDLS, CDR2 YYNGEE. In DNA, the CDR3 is TGTGCCAGCAGCCCGGGACGGGGGAATGAGCAGTTCTTC. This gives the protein CASSPGRGNEQFF.

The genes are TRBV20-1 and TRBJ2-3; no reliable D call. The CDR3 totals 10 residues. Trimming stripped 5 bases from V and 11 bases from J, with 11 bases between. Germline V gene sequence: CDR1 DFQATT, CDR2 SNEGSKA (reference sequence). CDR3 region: CSAPLPMQYF. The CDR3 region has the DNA TGCAGTGCTCCACTACCGATGCAGTATTTT.

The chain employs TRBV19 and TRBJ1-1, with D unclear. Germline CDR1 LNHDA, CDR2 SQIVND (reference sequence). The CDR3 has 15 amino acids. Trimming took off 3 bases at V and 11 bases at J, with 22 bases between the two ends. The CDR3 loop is CASSISVGPPREAFF. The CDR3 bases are TGTGCCAGTAGTATCTCGGTTGGCCCGCCCCGGGAGGCTTTCTTT.

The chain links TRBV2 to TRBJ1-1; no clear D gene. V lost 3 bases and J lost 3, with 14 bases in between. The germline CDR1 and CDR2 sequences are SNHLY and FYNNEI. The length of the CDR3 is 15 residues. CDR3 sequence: CASSEASVGDTEAFF. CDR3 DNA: TGTGCCAGCAGTGAGGCAAGTGTGGGAGACACTGAAGCTTTCTTT.

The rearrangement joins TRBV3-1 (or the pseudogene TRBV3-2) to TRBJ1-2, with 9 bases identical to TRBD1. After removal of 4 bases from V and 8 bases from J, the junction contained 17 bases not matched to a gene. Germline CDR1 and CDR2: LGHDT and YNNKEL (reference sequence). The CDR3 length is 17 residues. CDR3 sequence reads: CASSLTDSGTGSRGYTF. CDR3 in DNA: TGTGCCAGCAGCCTCACGGACTCAGGGACAGGGTCTCGAGGCTACACCTTC.

Here the CDR3 DNA reads TGTGCCAGCAAACAGGGAAAAGAAAAACTGTTTTTT. Translated: CASKQGKEKLFF. The chain joins TRBV28 to TRBJ1-4, with TRBD1 as a possible D gene (6 bases). This CDR3 contains 12 residues. Germline V CDR1 and CDR2: MDHEN, SYDVKM. V was clipped by 7 bases and J by 8 bases, with 11 bases between them.

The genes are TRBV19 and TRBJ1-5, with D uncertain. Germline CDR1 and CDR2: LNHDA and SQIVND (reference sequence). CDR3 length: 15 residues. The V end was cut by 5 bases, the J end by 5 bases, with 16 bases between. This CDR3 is CASSQKARQDQPQHF. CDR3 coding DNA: TGTGCCAGTAGTCAAAAGGCCAGGCAAGATCAGCCCCAGCATTTT.

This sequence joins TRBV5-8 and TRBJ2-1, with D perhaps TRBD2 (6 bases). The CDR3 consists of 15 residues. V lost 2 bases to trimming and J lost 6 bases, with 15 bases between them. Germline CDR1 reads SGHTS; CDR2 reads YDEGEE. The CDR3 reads CASSFHGGVRNEQFF. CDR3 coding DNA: TGTGCCAGCAGCTTTCATGGCGGGGTGCGCAATGAGCAGTTCTTC.

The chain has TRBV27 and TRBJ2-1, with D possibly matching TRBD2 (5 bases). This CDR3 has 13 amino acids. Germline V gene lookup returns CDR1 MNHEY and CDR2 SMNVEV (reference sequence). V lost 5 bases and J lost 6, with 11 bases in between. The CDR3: CASSKGLLNEQFF. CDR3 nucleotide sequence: TGTGCCAGCAGTAAAGGACTCCTCAATGAGCAGTTCTTC.

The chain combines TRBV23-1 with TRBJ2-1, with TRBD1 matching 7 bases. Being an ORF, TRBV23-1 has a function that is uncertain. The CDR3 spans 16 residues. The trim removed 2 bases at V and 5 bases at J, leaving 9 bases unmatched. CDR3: CASSQPVTGTNNEQFF. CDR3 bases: TGCGCCAGCAGTCAACCTGTGACAGGGACCAACAATGAGCAGTTCTTC.

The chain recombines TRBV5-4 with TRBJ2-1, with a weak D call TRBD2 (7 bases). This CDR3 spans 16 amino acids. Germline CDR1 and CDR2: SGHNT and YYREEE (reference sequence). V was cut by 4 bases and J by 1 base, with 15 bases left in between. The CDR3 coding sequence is TGTGCCAGCAGCCCCCCCGGGGGGCCTTCCTACAATGAGCAGTTCTTC. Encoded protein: CASSPPGGPSYNEQFF.

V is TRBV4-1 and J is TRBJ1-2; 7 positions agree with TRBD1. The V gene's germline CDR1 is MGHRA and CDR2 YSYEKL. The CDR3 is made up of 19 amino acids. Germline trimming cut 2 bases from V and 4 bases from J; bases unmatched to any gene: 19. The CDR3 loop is CASSQRTTPGTESPYGYTF. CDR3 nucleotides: TGCGCCAGCAGCCAAAGGACCACCCCCGGGACAGAAAGCCCCTATGGCTACACCTTC.

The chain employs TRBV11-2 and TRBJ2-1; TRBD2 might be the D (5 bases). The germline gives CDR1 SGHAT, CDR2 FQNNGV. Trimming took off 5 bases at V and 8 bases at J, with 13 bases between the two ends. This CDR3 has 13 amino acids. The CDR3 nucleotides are TGTGCCAGCAGCCCGGAGGAAAGGGATGAGCAGTTCTTC. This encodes CASSPEERDEQFF.

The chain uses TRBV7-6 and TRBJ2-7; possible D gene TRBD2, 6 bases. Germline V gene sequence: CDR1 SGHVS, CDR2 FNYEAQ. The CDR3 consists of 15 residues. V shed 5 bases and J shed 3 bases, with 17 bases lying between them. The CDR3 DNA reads TGTGCCAGCAGCCCATACCCGCTAGCGAGCTACGAGCAGTACTTC. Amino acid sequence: CASSPYPLASYEQYF.

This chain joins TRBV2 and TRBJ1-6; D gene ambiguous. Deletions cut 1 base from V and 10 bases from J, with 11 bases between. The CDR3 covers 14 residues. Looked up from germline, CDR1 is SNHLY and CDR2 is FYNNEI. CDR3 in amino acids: CASSEDGLLSPLHF. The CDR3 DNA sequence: TGTGCCAGCAGTGAAGACGGTTTGCTGTCACCCCTCCACTTT.

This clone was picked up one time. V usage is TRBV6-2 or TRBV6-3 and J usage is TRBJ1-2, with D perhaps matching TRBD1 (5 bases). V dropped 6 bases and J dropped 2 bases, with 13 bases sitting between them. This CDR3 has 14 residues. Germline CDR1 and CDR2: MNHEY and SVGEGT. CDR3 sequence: CASSPGQINYGYTF. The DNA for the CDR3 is TGTGCCAGCAGCCCCGGACAAATCAACTATGGCTACACCTTC.

Here the CDR3 DNA reads TGTGCCAGCAGCCCCCCGGCTAGGACTGAAGCTTTCTTT. Translating gives CASSPPARTEAFF. This chain connects TRBV11-3 to TRBJ1-1; D not certain. The CDR3 covers 13 residues. CDR1 and CDR2 from the germline V gene are SGHNT and YENEEA. The V end was cut by 5 bases, the J end by 5 bases, with 12 bases between.

CDR3: CASSGPLRCGNTIYF. The CDR3 DNA follows: TGTGCCAGCAGTGGACCCTTGAGGTGTGGAAACACCATATATTTT. The J gene is TRBJ1-3, the V gene TRBV6-4; no firm D call. CDR1 is MRHNA and CDR2 is SNTAGT in the germline V gene. The CDR3 consists of 15 residues. V lost 4 bases and J 3 bases, leaving 13 bases between the germline ends.

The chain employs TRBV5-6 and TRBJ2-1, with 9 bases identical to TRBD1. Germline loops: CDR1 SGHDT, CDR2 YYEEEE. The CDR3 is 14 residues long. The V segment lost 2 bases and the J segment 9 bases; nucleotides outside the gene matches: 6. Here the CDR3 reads CASSFRTGVGEQFF. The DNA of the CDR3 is TGTGCCAGCAGCTTCCGGACAGGGGTCGGTGAGCAGTTCTTC.

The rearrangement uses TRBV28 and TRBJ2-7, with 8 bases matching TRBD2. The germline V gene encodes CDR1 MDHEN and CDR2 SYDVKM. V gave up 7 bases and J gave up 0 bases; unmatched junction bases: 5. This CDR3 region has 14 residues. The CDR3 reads CASTGGTSSYEQYF. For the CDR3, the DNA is TGTGCCAGCACTGGGGGGACTAGCTCCTACGAGCAGTACTTC.

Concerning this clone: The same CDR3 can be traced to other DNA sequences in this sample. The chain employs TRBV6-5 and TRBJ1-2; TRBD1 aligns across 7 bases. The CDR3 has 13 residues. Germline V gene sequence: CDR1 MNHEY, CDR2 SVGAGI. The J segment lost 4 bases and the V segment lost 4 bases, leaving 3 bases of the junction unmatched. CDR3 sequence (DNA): TGTGCCAGCAGTTTGGGACAGATCTATGGCTACACCTTC. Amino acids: CASSLGQIYGYTF.

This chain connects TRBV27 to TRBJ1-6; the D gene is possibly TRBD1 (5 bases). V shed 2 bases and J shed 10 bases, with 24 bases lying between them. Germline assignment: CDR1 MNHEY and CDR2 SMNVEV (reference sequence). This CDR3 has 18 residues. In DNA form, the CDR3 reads TGTGCCAGCAGTTTAGGACGCGGCCGGGCAGGGCTGGGGTCACCCCTCCACTTT. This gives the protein CASSLGRGRAGLGSPLHF.

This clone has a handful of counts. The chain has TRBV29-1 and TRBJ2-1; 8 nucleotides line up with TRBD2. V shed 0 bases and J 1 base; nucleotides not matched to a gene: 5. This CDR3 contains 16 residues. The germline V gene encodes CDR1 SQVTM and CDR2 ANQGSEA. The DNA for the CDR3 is TGCAGCGTTGAAGATCCCGGGAGGGTTTCCTACAATGAGCAGTTCTTC. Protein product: CSVEDPGRVSYNEQFF.

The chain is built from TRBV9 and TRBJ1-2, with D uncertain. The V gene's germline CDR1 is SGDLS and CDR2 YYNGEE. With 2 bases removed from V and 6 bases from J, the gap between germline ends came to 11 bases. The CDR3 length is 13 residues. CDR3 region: CASSVGNFNGYTF. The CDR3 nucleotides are TGTGCCAGCAGCGTCGGGAACTTCAATGGCTACACCTTC.

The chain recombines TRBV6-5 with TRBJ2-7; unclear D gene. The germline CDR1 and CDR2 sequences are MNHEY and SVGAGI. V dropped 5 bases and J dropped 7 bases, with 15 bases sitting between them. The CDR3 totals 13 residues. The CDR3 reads CASSNPELIEQYF. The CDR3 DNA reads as TGTGCCAGCAGTAACCCGGAGCTGATTGAGCAGTACTTC.

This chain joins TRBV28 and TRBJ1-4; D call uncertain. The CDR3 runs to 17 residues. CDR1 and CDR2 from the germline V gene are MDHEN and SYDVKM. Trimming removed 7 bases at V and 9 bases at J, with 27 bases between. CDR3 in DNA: TGTGCCAGCATGGGCGGGGTTTTAGGTGCCGCTGATCAAAAACTGTTTTTT. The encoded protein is CASMGGVLGAADQKLFF.

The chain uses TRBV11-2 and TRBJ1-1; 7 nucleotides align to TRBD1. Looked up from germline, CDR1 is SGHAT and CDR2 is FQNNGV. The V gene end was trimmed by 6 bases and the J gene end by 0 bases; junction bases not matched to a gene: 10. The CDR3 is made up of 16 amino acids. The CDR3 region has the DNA TGTGCCAGCAGTTTCTCGGGACAGACAATGAACACTGAAGCTTTCTTT. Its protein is CASSFSGQTMNTEAFF. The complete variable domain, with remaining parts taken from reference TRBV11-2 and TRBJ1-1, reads EAGVAQSPRYKIIEKRQSVAFWCNPISGHATLYWYQQILGQGPKLLIQFQNNGVVDDSQLPKDRFSAERLKGVDSTLKIQPAKLEDSAVYLCASSFSGQTMNTEAFFGQGTRLTVV.

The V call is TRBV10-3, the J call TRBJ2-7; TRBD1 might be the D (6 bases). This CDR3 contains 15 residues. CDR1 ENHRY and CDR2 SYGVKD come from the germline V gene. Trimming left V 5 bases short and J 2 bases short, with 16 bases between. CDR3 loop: CAISYSGVIPYEQYF. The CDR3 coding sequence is TGTGCCATCAGTTATTCAGGGGTGATCCCCTACGAGCAGTACTTC.

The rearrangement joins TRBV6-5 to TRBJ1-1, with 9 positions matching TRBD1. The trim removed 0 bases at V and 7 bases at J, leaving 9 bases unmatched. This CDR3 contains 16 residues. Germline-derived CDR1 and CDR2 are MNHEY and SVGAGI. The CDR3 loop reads CASSYSGQGNVDEAFF. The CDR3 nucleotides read TGTGCCAGCAGTTACTCGGGACAGGGAAATGTAGATGAAGCTTTCTTT.

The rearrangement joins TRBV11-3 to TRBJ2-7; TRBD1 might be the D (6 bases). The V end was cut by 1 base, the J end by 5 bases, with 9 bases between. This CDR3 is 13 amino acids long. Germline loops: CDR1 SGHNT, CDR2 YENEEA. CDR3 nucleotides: TGTGCCAGCAGCTTAGGAGGGGGAAACGAGCAGTACTTC. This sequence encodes CASSLGGGNEQYF. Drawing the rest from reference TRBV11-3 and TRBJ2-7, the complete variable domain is EAGVVQSPRYKIIEKKQPVAFWCNPISGHNTLYWYLQNLGQGPELLIRYENEEAVDDSQLPKDRFSAERLKGVDSTLKIQPAELGDSAVYLCASSLGGGNEQYFGPGTRLTVT.

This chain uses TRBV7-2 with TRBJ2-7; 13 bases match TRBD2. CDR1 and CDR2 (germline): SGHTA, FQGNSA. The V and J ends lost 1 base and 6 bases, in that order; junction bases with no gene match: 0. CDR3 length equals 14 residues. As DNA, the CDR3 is TGTGCCAGCAGCTTAGGGACTAGCGGGAGCGAGCAGTACTTC. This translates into CASSLGTSGSEQYF.

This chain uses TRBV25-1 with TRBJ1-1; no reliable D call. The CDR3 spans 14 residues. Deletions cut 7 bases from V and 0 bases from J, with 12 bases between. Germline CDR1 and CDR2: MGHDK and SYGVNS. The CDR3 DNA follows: TGTGCCAGCACCAGGTTCGGGATGAACACTGAAGCTTTCTTT. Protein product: CASTRFGMNTEAFF.